The sequence of this TCR beta chain was determined in a study of technical replicates of blood from a few donors (dated 2017 in TCRdb). V and J are truncated by 2 bases and 2 bases respectively, leaving an intervening sequence of 13 bases. The germline V gene (reference sequence) supplies CDR1 SEHNR and CDR2 FQNEAQ. Counted from cysteine to phenylalanine, this CDR3 has 17 amino acids. The retained sequence is limited to the CDR3, 51 bases, with the frame set at the first base. Concerning this clone: Its recognized antigen is unknown. Base qualities are not provided; no much larger clone lies one nucleotide away.

Libraries were made using the immunoSEQ multiplex PCR assay. TCRdb retrieved this table from immuneACCESS and kept in-frame rearrangements only. Not all clones are present; in checked studies, unresolved V genes account for under half, and no reason is known for the remainder. The sample table shows 70,000 to 75,000 clones, and around 93% are seen once. About 0.27% of the sample comes from the top ten. The sample comprised T cells isolated from PBMCs. The V and J genes are TRBV7-9 and TRBJ2-6, with a tentative D gene TRBD2 over 7 matching bases. The clonotype was recovered from a human donor in good health. The nucleotides read TGTGCCAGCAGCTTAAGGGGGGGCATTACTGGGGCCAACGTCCTGACTTTC. The translation is CASSLRGGITGANVLTF. This CDR3, with the reference TRBV7-9 and TRBJ2-6 proteins standing in past its ends, gives the full variable domain DTGVSQNPRHKITKRGQNVTFRCDPISEHNRLYWYRQTLGQGPEFLTYFQNEAQLEKSRLLSDRFSAERPKGSFSTLEIQRTEQGDSAMYLCASSLRGGITGANVLTFGAGSRLTVL.